This T cell receptor (beta chain) was obtained from a study of memory CD4+ T cells and cytomegalovirus serostatus (dated by TCRdb to between 2018 and 2021). About the study as a whole: The cohort included some 35 healthy adults from Belgium, of whom 9 were CMV seropositive and about 25 were CMV seronegative. The study sequenced CD4+ memory TCRbeta repertoires of a Belgian cohort with known cytomegalovirus serostatus to replicate a published TCR-based CMV serostatus classifier. The investigation overall reported the following: Among the 160 or so previously reported CMV-associated TCRbeta sequences, 65 to 85 showed up in the CD4+ memory repertoires, with each one found in between one and five individuals. Only CD4+CD45RO+ memory cells were sequenced, in contrast to the original study, in which naive and memory CD4+ and CD8+ populations were covered. CMV serostatus prediction reached a median bootstrapped AUC of roughly 0.95 with the original framework and just over 0.9 with a US-trained random forest. A median bootstrapped AUC of around 0.94 with a 95% CI of 0.76-1.00 was achieved on the Belgian cohort by the original-framework classifier. The results were interpreted as suggesting that the CMV-associated TCR signature is largely present in the CD4+ memory repertoire.

The Quick-DNA Microprep Kit was used to extract genomic DNA from the sorted cells. Amplification of TCRbeta DNA was done with the immunoSEQ hsTCRbeta kit, following the protocol from the manufacturer. TCRbeta libraries were sequenced on an Illumina MiSeq instrument. The study's own analysis went as follows. Removing out-of-frame sequences left 2 million to 2.5 million distinct TCRbeta sequences, an average of around 67,000 per individual. Each individual was scored using the number of about 180 previously reported CMV-associated TCRbeta sequences that the individual carried and the total number of productive distinct TCRbeta sequences. A beta-binomial model was reimplemented in Python, and scikit-learn random forests with default parameters were trained on data from the US cohort. Classifier performance on the Belgian cohort was summarized as median AUC with percentile confidence intervals over 10,000 bootstrap iterations. As stored in TCRdb, this immuneACCESS dataset retains in-frame rearrangements with V and J assigned. A fraction of the clones does not appear; measured against another copy, unresolved V genes explain less than half of the discrepancy, and the remainder lacks a known reason. V, J and clone size are those of that table, while D and trimming were read from the DNA. This sample comprises some 56,000 clones, 82% of them detected only once. Of the sample, roughly 0.4% is held by the ten largest clones.

The CDR3 has 14 amino acids, counting the end cysteine and phenylalanine. Just CDR3 DNA is preserved here, 42 bases in frame from base 1. As encoded in the germline V gene (reference sequence), CDR1 is MNHEY while CDR2 is SMNVEV. The junction carries 11 bases between V and J, which are trimmed by 6 bases and 2 bases respectively. Points on this clone: It lacks a known antigen. Per-base qualities were not stored, and no clone one base away is much larger.

Single viable CD3+CD4+CD8-CD45RO+ cells were sorted as memory CD4+ T cells on a FACSAria II. CMV serostatus was determined with a Roche Elecsys assay detecting serum IgG against CMV pp150, pp28, p38 and p52. Once the samples were thawed, total CD4+ T cells were enriched through positive selection using CD4 magnetic microbeads. The samples came from a separate study whose specific focus was interrogating the CD4+ T cell memory repertoire. Following standard operating procedures, peripheral blood mononuclear cells were isolated and cryopreserved, while serum was kept at -80 degrees C. CD3-PerCP (BW264/56), CD4-APC (RPA-T4), CD45RO-PE (UCHT1) and CD8-Pacific Orange (3B5) antibodies were used for staining, and non-viable cells were excluded with Sytox blue.

This sequence uses TRBV27 and TRBJ1-5; TRBD1 is a weak D gene call, 6 bases matching. Sequenced input: memory CD4+ T cells from blood. This receptor was identified in an adult in good health and CMV-seronegative. The nucleotide sequence reads TGTGCCAGCAGATCCGGACAGCGCAATCAGCCCCAGCATTTT. The resulting protein is CASRSGQRNQPQHF.